These 11 T cell receptor beta chains were all obtained from the same sample, sequenced in a study of blood T cell repertoires in COVID-19. Libraries were prepared by immunoSEQ multiplex PCR; TCRdb keeps only in-frame clonotypes and omits some of them. The repertoire has fewer than 400,000 clones, 85% of them found once; the top ten carry 1.5% to 2%. Sequenced sample: PBMCs or T cells enriched from blood (not recorded which). Receptor source: a woman in her thirties who had been exposed to COVID-19.

The V gene is TRBV28, the J gene TRBJ1-2; D is perhaps TRBD1 (6 bases). Trimming cost V 3 bases and J 4 bases, with 12 bases left between them. There are 14 residues in the CDR3. From germline, CDR1 is MDHEN and CDR2 SYDVKM. CDR3 residues: CASSFQGISYGYTF. DNA of the CDR3: TGTGCCAGCAGTTTCCAGGGGATTTCCTATGGCTACACCTTC.

On this clone itself: A junction boundary mismatches the germline segment, possibly from a read error. The CDR3 region is CATSETGTYGYTF. Written as DNA, the CDR3 is TGTGCCACCAGCGAGACAGGGACTTATGGCTACACCTTC. The chain links TRBV14 to TRBJ1-2, with TRBD1 identical over 7 bases. In germline, CDR1 is SGHDN, CDR2 FVKESK. The CDR3 extends over 13 amino acids.

This chain uses TRBV7-9 with TRBJ2-1; D is unclear. Per germline, CDR1 SEHNR and CDR2 FQNEAQ (reference sequence). V was pared by 1 base and J by 3 bases, with 10 bases between. The CDR3 spans 15 residues. The CDR3 nucleotides read TGTGCCAGCAGCTTAGTGGCAGTAAACTACAATGAGCAGTTCTTC. Translated: CASSLVAVNYNEQFF.

This chain connects TRBV28 to TRBJ2-7, with a tentative D call TRBD2 (6 bases). V was clipped by 5 bases and J by 1 base, with 15 bases between them. This CDR3 region has 15 residues. Germline CDR1 is MDHEN and CDR2 is SYDVKM. The CDR3 sequence: CASSGRDFPSYEQYF. The CDR3 DNA reads as TGTGCCAGCAGTGGCCGGGACTTCCCTTCCTACGAGCAGTACTTC. The full variable domain, its missing parts supplied by reference TRBV28 and TRBJ2-7, is DVKVTQSSRYLVKRTGEKVFLECVQDMDHENMFWYRQDPGLGLRLIYFSYDVKMKEKGDIPEGYSVSREKKERFSLILESASTNQTSMYLCASSGRDFPSYEQYFGPGTRLTVT.

The rearrangement joins TRBV25-1 to TRBJ2-1; 12 bases fit TRBD2. The CDR3 spans 16 residues. V gave up 8 bases and J gave up 6 bases; unmatched junction bases: 11. In germline, CDR1 is MGHDK, CDR2 SYGVNS. CDR3 amino acids: CASGFSSGGAVNEQFF. CDR3 in DNA: TGTGCCAGCGGATTTTCTAGCGGGGGGGCGGTCAATGAGCAGTTCTTC.

The V and J genes are TRBV7-2 and TRBJ1-1; tentative D call: TRBD1 (6 bases). The CDR3 is made up of 13 amino acids. CDR1 SGHTA and CDR2 FQGNSA come from the germline V gene. The V and J ends lost 4 bases and 5 bases respectively, with 11 bases between them. The CDR3 bases are TGTGCCAGCAGCTCGACTACAGGGACTGAAGCTTTCTTT. As protein: CASSSTTGTEAFF.

The genes are TRBV14 and TRBJ1-1; D gene uncertain. The CDR3 loop spans 13 amino acids. V lost 4 bases to trimming and J lost 5 bases, with 11 bases between them. From germline, CDR1 is SGHDN and CDR2 FVKESK. The chain's CDR3 is CASSPYTGTEAFF. CDR3 in DNA: TGTGCCAGCAGCCCATACACGGGGACTGAAGCTTTCTTT.

The chain uses TRBV9 and TRBJ1-4; possibly TRBD1 for D (6 bases). The CDR3 is 15 amino acids. Germline V gene data show CDR1 as SGDLS and CDR2 as YYNGEE. Between the trimmed V and J ends, which lost 4 bases and 0 bases, there was a span of 10 bases. CDR3 nucleotides: TGTGCCAGCAGCCCGGGACATGCAACTAATGAAAAACTGTTTTTT. This encodes CASSPGHATNEKLFF.

This rearrangement joins TRBV9 to TRBJ2-7, with 8 nucleotides matching TRBD2. The junction had 7 bases not matched to a gene; V was cut back by 2 bases and J by 6 bases. This CDR3 region has 14 residues. CDR1 and CDR2 from the germline V gene are SGDLS and YYNGEE. This CDR3 reads CASSVGRAVGEQYF. The CDR3, as DNA: TGTGCCAGCAGCGTCGGGAGGGCCGTTGGCGAGCAGTACTTC. Full variable domain (missing parts from reference TRBV9 and TRBJ2-7): DSGVTQTPKHLITATGQRVTLRCSPRSGDLSVYWYQQSLDQGLQFLIQYYNGEERAKGNILERFSAQQFPDLHSELNLSSLELGDSALYFCASSVGRAVGEQYFGPGTRLTVT.

This chain connects TRBV2 to TRBJ2-4; D is perhaps TRBD2 (6 bases). Germline V lookup: CDR1 SNHLY, CDR2 FYNNEI. There are 13 residues in the CDR3. V shed 1 base and J shed 6 bases, with 7 bases lying between them. In DNA form, the CDR3 reads TGTGCCAGCAGTGAAGAGGGACTAAACATTCAGTACTTC. This gives the protein CASSEEGLNIQYF.

The chain links TRBV2 to TRBJ1-1, with 8 bases aligning to TRBD1. The trim removed 10 bases at V and 5 bases at J, leaving 9 bases unmatched. Germline V CDR1 and CDR2: SNHLY, FYNNEI. This CDR3 has 13 amino acids. The CDR3 DNA reads TGTGCCAACGCGAACCAGGGGGCGACTGAAGCTTTCTTT. This gives the protein CANANQGATEAFF.